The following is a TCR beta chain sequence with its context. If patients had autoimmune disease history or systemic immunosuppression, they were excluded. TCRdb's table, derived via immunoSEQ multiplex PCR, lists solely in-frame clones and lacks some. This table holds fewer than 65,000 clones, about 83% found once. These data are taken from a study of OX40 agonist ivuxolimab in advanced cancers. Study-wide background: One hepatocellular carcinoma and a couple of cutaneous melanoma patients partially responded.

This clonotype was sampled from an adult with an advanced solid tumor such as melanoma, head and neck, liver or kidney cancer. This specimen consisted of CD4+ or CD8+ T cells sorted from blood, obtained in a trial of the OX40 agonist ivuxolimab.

The CDR3 loop is CASSSSNSNQPQHF. The CDR3 DNA reads TGTGCCAGCAGTTCTAGCAATAGCAATCAGCCCCAGCATTTT. The V call is TRBV27, the J call TRBJ1-5; D unresolved. The germline CDR1 and CDR2 sequences are MNHEY and SMNVEV (reference sequence). The CDR3 is 14 amino acids. The germline V and J ends were trimmed by 4 bases and 0 bases, with 7 bases remaining between them.